A single sample is the source of the 32 T cell receptor beta chains below, sequenced in a study of blood T cells in healthy people across ages. The authors ran a second PCR of roughly 6 to 12 cycles using a sample-barcoded 5' primer and a J-beta primer mix. MiXCR was run by TCRdb on the 5' RACE reads, yielding one entry per CDR3 protein. The table lists some 1.5 million distinct CDR3 sequences, over 25% of them singletons. Sequencing was performed on blood. The source of these receptors is a woman aged 25-40 years in good health.

CDR3 DNA: TGCGCCAGCAGCCAACTGGCCTTACCGAACACCGGGGAGCTGTTTTTT. Residues: CASSQLALPNTGELFF. This chain uses TRBV4-1 with TRBJ2-2; no firm D call. The CDR3 totals 16 residues. Germline assignment: CDR1 MGHRA and CDR2 YSYEKL. V was pared by 2 bases and J by 0 bases, with 10 bases between.

This sequence joins TRBV7-2 and TRBJ1-1; 9 nucleotides match TRBD1. V trimming: 1 base; J trimming: 0 bases; junction bases outside the gene matches: 3. Germline values: CDR1 SGHTA, CDR2 FQGNSA. The CDR3 runs to 16 residues. DNA for the CDR3: TGTGCCAGCAGCTTAGGGGGGACAGGGTTGAACACTGAAGCTTTCTTT. It encodes CASSLGGTGLNTEAFF. Full variable domain (remainder filled in from reference TRBV7-2 and TRBJ1-1): GAGVSQSPSNKVTEKGKDVELRCDPISGHTALYWYRQSLGQGLEFLIYFQGNSAPDKSGLPSDRFSAERTGGSVSTLTIQRTQQEDSAVYLCASSLGGTGLNTEAFFGQGTRLTVV.

The table lists this clonotype with many counts. V is TRBV29-1 and J is TRBJ2-4; D may be TRBD1 (6 bases). V shed 4 bases and J shed 0 bases, with 13 bases lying between them. The CDR3 runs to 15 residues. Germline V gene data show CDR1 as SQVTM and CDR2 as ANQGSEA. Here the CDR3 reads CSVGDLGGAKNIQYF. The CDR3 DNA reads TGCAGCGTTGGCGATTTAGGGGGAGCCAAAAACATTCAGTACTTC. The full variable domain, in which reference TRBV29-1 and TRBJ2-4 provide the parts outside the CDR3, is SAVISQKPSRDICQRGTSLTIQCQVDSQVTMMFWYRQQPGQSLTLIATANQGSEATYESGFVIDKFPISRPNLTFSTLTVSNMSPEDSSIYLCSVGDLGGAKNIQYFGAGTRLSVL.

The genes are TRBV14 and TRBJ2-3; either TRBD1 or TRBD2 may supply D (5 bases each). CDR3 length: 13 amino acids. Germline CDR1 is SGHDN and CDR2 is FVKESK. V was shortened by 5 bases and J by 4 bases, with 10 bases between the two germline ends. The CDR3 reads CASSEGLPDTQYF. Here the CDR3 DNA reads TGTGCCAGCAGCGAGGGGTTACCAGATACGCAGTATTTT.

To note about this clonotype: At one end the junction does not follow the germline gene, possibly because of a read error. This rearrangement joins TRBV20-1 to TRBJ2-7, with TRBD1 identical over 7 bases. The CDR3 is 15 amino acids. The germline V gene has CDR1 DFQATT and CDR2 SNEGSKA (reference sequence). The CDR3 coding sequence is TGCAGTGCTAGAGGGGCCAGGGGGTTATCCTGCGAGCAGTACTTC. Amino acids: CSARGARGLSCEQYF.

This clonotype turned up a few times. The V gene is TRBV15, the J gene TRBJ2-7; TRBD2 aligns across 8 bases. V shed 1 base, J shed 1 base, and the junction held 6 bases outside the gene matches. Germline CDR1 reads LNHNV; CDR2 reads YYDKDF (reference sequence). This CDR3 comprises 16 residues. The CDR3 spells CATSRAGAGVSYEQYF. CDR3 sequence (DNA): TGTGCCACCAGCAGAGCAGGAGCGGGAGTGTCCTACGAGCAGTACTTC.

The chain employs TRBV2 and TRBJ2-7; D not certain. V was trimmed by 7 bases and J by 3 bases, leaving 19 bases between them. The CDR3 runs to 15 residues. Germline loops: CDR1 SNHLY, CDR2 FYNNEI. DNA of the CDR3: TGTGCCAGCAAAAGGCCCAGTTTACACCTCTACGAGCAGTACTTC. Residues: CASKRPSLHLYEQYF.

This clonotype has a count of ten or more. The chain combines TRBV9 with TRBJ2-1, with TRBD2 matching 9 bases. This CDR3 has 15 residues. Germline CDR1 reads SGDLS; CDR2 reads YYNGEE. With V trimmed by 0 bases and J by 10 bases, 8 bases remained unmatched. CDR3 in DNA: TGTGCCAGCAGCGTAGATGGCGGGGGGGCTGGCGAGCAGTTCTTC. This encodes CASSVDGGGAGEQFF. Variable domain in full (rest from reference TRBV9 and TRBJ2-1): DSGVTQTPKHLITATGQRVTLRCSPRSGDLSVYWYQQSLDQGLQFLIQYYNGEERAKGNILERFSAQQFPDLHSELNLSSLELGDSALYFCASSVDGGGAGEQFFGPGTRLTVL.

The rearrangement joins TRBV20-1 to TRBJ2-1; 12 nucleotides agree with TRBD2. V shed 8 bases and J 1 base; nucleotides not matched to a gene: 12. The CDR3 runs 17 residues. Per the germline V gene, CDR1 is DFQATT and CDR2 is SNEGSKA (reference sequence). The CDR3 DNA follows: TGCAGTCTCCTACCCGGGACTAGCGGGTCTTCCTACAATGAGCAGTTCTTC. Its translation: CSLLPGTSGSSYNEQFF.

The sample holds many counts of this clonotype. The chain is built from TRBV12-3 or TRBV12-4 and TRBJ2-2; no clear D. V lost 2 bases and J lost 2, with 3 bases in between. The CDR3 contains 13 residues. In DNA form, the CDR3 reads TGTGCCAGCAGTTTATCCAACACCGGGGAGCTGTTTTTT. Translated, it gives CASSLSNTGELFF.

This clonotype occurred many times. The chain carries TRBV15 and TRBJ2-1, with a weak D call TRBD2 (5 bases). CDR1 is LNHNV, CDR2 YYDKDF, per germline (reference sequence). Trimming took off 4 bases at V and 7 bases at J, with 11 bases between the two ends. The length of the CDR3 is 13 residues. The CDR3 region has the DNA TGTGCCACCAGCACGAGGAGAGGGAATGAGCAGTTCTTC. It translates to CATSTRRGNEQFF.

CDR3: CSARTLLASRETQYF. In DNA form, the CDR3 reads TGCAGTGCTAGAACCCTACTAGCATCTCGAGAGACCCAGTACTTC. The chain joins TRBV20-1 to TRBJ2-5; possibly TRBD2 for D (6 bases). V shed 2 bases and J shed 4 bases, with 17 bases lying between them. This CDR3 is built from 15 residues. From germline, CDR1 is DFQATT and CDR2 SNEGSKA (reference sequence).

This sequence joins TRBV30 and TRBJ2-7, with a tentative D call TRBD2 (6 bases). Germline assignment: CDR1 GTSNPN and CDR2 SVGIG (reference sequence). Trimming stripped 3 bases from V and 6 bases from J, with 21 bases between. There are 15 residues in the CDR3. The CDR3 region is CAWRPPRTGTREQYF. Written as DNA, the CDR3 is TGTGCCTGGAGGCCCCCTAGGACTGGGACTCGCGAGCAGTACTTC. Full variable domain (missing parts from reference TRBV30 and TRBJ2-7): SQTIHQWPATLVQPVGSPLSLECTVEGTSNPNLYWYRQAAGRGLQLLFYSVGIGQISSEVPQNLSASRPQDRQFILSSKKLLLSDSGFYLCAWRPPRTGTREQYFGPGTRLTVT.

The rearrangement links TRBV7-9 to TRBJ2-2; tentatively, D is TRBD2 (5 bases). The CDR3 is made up of 15 amino acids. V dropped 3 bases and J dropped 4 bases, with 12 bases sitting between them. Germline lookup yields CDR1 SEHNR and CDR2 FQNEAQ (reference sequence). The DNA of the CDR3 is TGTGCCAGCAGCTTGAGAGGGCCGGGCACCGGGGAGCTGTTTTTT. It encodes CASSLRGPGTGELFF.

This chain's CDR3 is CASSRSQGGDTQYF. CDR3 DNA sequence: TGTGCCAGCAGCCGTAGTCAGGGAGGGGATACGCAGTATTTT. The rearrangement joins TRBV6-5 to TRBJ2-3, with 7 bases matching TRBD2. Germline V gives CDR1 MNHEY, CDR2 SVGAGI. Trimming at V came to 6 bases and at J to 6 bases, leaving 9 bases not matched to a gene. This CDR3 has 14 residues.

This clonotype has more than one count but fewer than ten. The J gene is TRBJ1-1, the V gene TRBV29-1; D ambiguous. The CDR3 has 17 amino acids. Germline V gene sequence: CDR1 SQVTM, CDR2 ANQGSEA. Deletions cut 0 bases from V and 0 bases from J, with 17 bases between. In DNA form, the CDR3 reads TGCAGCGTTGAAGAAATGGTAGGAGGACTGCTGAACACTGAAGCTTTCTTT. This translates into CSVEEMVGGLLNTEAFF.

A remark on this clonotype: The junction departs from germline at one end; a sequencing error may be responsible. J is TRBJ2-5 and V is TRBV3-1; D uncertain. The CDR3 extends over 16 amino acids. Per germline, CDR1 LGHDT and CDR2 YNNKEL (reference sequence). Here the CDR3 reads CASNQPSTSNQETQYF. Written as DNA, the CDR3 is TGTGCCAGCAACCAACCGTCGACCTCGAACCAAGAGACCCAGTACTTT.

In this sample, this clonotype turned up a few times. The rearrangement links TRBV3-1 to TRBJ2-5, with a tentative D call TRBD2 (5 bases). The CDR3 sequence is 15 residues long. The germline V gene has CDR1 LGHDT and CDR2 YNNKEL (reference sequence). Trimming took off 4 bases at V and 1 base at J, with 13 bases between the two ends. CDR3 coding DNA: TGTGCCAGCAGCCCCTCCGGGGTGGTCCAAGAGACCCAGTACTTC. The encoded protein is CASSPSGVVQETQYF.

This chain joins TRBV28 and TRBJ2-7; 9 bases align to TRBD1. Germline loops: CDR1 MDHEN, CDR2 SYDVKM. V lost 7 bases and J lost 5; bases outside the gene matches: 6. The CDR3 spans 13 residues. The CDR3 is CASITGGGHEQYF. For the CDR3, the DNA is TGTGCCAGCATAACAGGGGGCGGGCACGAGCAGTACTTC. The full variable domain, rest sourced from reference TRBV28 and TRBJ2-7, is DVKVTQSSRYLVKRTGEKVFLECVQDMDHENMFWYRQDPGLGLRLIYFSYDVKMKEKGDIPEGYSVSREKKERFSLILESASTNQTSMYLCASITGGGHEQYFGPGTRLTVT.

This clonotype occurred many times. The rearrangement links TRBV5-5 to TRBJ2-7; tentative D call: TRBD1 (5 bases). The CDR3 is 13 residues long. V was cut by 4 bases and J by 4 bases, with 12 bases left in between. Per the germline V gene, CDR1 is SGHKS and CDR2 is YYEKEE (reference sequence). The CDR3 loop is CASSQTQGYEQYF. The CDR3 DNA reads TGTGCCAGCAGCCAAACGCAGGGTTACGAGCAGTACTTC.

This clonotype was seen only a few times. The J gene is TRBJ1-6, the V gene TRBV28; 9 bases fit TRBD1. V lost 7 bases, J lost 6 bases, and 10 bases stayed unmatched. The CDR3 is 16 residues long. Germline loops: CDR1 MDHEN, CDR2 SYDVKM. The CDR3 loop is CASTLAGTGPNSPLHF. The CDR3, as DNA: TGTGCCAGCACCCTAGCTGGGACAGGGCCTAATTCACCCCTCCACTTT.

This clonotype was found a few times. The V gene is TRBV3-1, the J gene TRBJ1-1; D remains unclear. CDR3 length: 15 residues. Trimming left V 3 bases short and J 0 bases short, with 11 bases between. CDR1 and CDR2 from the germline V gene are LGHDT and YNNKEL (reference sequence). CDR3 amino acids: CASSHARVMNTEAFF. CDR3 nucleotide sequence: TGTGCCAGCAGCCATGCGCGGGTAATGAACACTGAAGCTTTCTTT.

As to this clonotype: A much larger clone lies one base from this, so it may be a read error. This chain joins TRBV20-1 and TRBJ2-3; 7 bases line up with TRBD2. Looked up from germline, CDR1 is DFQATT and CDR2 is SNEGSKA (reference sequence). The CDR3 is 17 amino acids. This chain's CDR3 is CSTRDPWSGDSTDTQYF. The CDR3 DNA reads TGCAGTACTAGAGATCCATGGAGCGGGGATAGCACAGATACGCAGTATTTT.

This clonotype was counted ten times or more. V is TRBV7-2 and J is TRBJ2-3; 9 nucleotides align to TRBD2. The CDR3 length is 16 residues. The germline gives CDR1 SGHTA, CDR2 FQGNSA. Germline trimming cut 4 bases from V and 1 base from J; bases unmatched to any gene: 6. Here the CDR3 reads CASSSFEREGTDTQYF. In nucleotides, the CDR3 is TGTGCCAGCAGCTCCTTCGAGCGGGAGGGCACAGATACGCAGTATTTT.

The rearrangement uses TRBV4-1 and TRBJ1-5, with no clear D. There are 15 residues in the CDR3. The ends were cut back, 6 bases at V and 2 bases at J, with 14 bases in the middle. CDR1 and CDR2 (germline): MGHRA, YSYEKL. CDR3: CASRAEGEGNQPQHF. In nucleotides, the CDR3 is TGCGCCAGCAGGGCGGAGGGCGAGGGCAATCAGCCCCAGCATTTT.

The rearrangement joins TRBV19 to TRBJ2-1; 11 bases agree with TRBD2. The V and J ends lost 6 bases and 4 bases, in that order; junction bases with no gene match: 8. The germline gives CDR1 LNHDA, CDR2 SQIVND (reference sequence). This CDR3 contains 16 residues. CDR3 protein: CASRASGLAAYNEQFF. CDR3 nucleotides: TGTGCCAGTAGGGCTTCGGGACTAGCGGCATACAATGAGCAGTTCTTC.

The rearrangement uses TRBV5-6 and TRBJ2-7, with D possibly TRBD1 on 5 matching bases. The germline V gene encodes CDR1 SGHDT and CDR2 YYEEEE. Between the trimmed V and J ends, which lost 1 base and 4 bases, there was a span of 12 bases. This CDR3 is built from 14 residues. For the CDR3, the DNA is TGTGCCAGCAGCTTGCCCCAGGGATTGTACGAGCAGTACTTC. Translation: CASSLPQGLYEQYF.

In this sample, this clonotype turned up many times. This chain uses TRBV29-1 with TRBJ2-6; D remains unclear. This CDR3 is built from 13 residues. The ends were cut back, 5 bases at V and 1 base at J, with 6 bases in the middle. Germline CDR1 and CDR2: SQVTM and ANQGSEA. The CDR3 here is CSVQLSGANVLTF. The CDR3 region has the DNA TGCAGCGTTCAACTTTCTGGGGCCAACGTCCTGACTTTC.

CDR3 sequence reads: CASRKGTSGNYEQYF. CDR3 in DNA: TGCGCCAGCAGAAAGGGGACTAGCGGGAACTACGAGCAGTACTTC. The V gene is TRBV10-2, the J gene TRBJ2-7, with 13 bases lining up with TRBD2. CDR1 WSHSY and CDR2 SAAADI come from the germline V gene. The CDR3 has 15 residues. V lost 6 bases to trimming and J lost 3 bases; unmatched junction nucleotides: 5.

The rearrangement joins TRBV11-2 to TRBJ2-4; D may match TRBD1 or TRBD2 (5 bases each). This CDR3 has 15 amino acids. Trimming shortened V by 1 base and J by 1 base, and 8 bases separated the two germline ends. Germline V gives CDR1 SGHAT, CDR2 FQNNGV. The CDR3 DNA reads TGTGCCAGCAGCTTAGTCTGGGGGGCCAAAAACATTCAGTACTTC. Its translation is CASSLVWGAKNIQYF.

J is TRBJ1-1 and V is TRBV5-1, with D possibly matching TRBD1 (5 bases). The CDR3 consists of 16 residues. V lost 4 bases to trimming and J lost 0 bases, with 16 bases between them. Germline V CDR1 and CDR2: SGHRS, YFSETQ. DNA for the CDR3: TGCGCCAGCAGCGTAGGGACGGATGGTCTGAACACTGAAGCTTTCTTT. This translates into CASSVGTDGLNTEAFF.

This clonotype has more than one count but fewer than ten. The J gene is TRBJ1-5, the V gene TRBV20-1; D is unclear. Trimming pared 7 bases from V and 3 bases from J, leaving 16 bases between. The length of the CDR3 is 14 residues. CDR1 is DFQATT and CDR2 is SNEGSKA in the germline V gene (reference sequence). CDR3 region: CSVWTPTFNQPQHF. CDR3 nucleotides: TGCAGTGTTTGGACCCCGACCTTCAATCAGCCCCAGCATTTT.